This passage covers 17 T cell receptor beta chains from one sample sequenced in a study of blood T cell repertoires in COVID-19 (TCRdb year 2020). The method was the immunoSEQ multiplex PCR assay. The table was pulled from immuneACCESS by TCRdb, which kept in-frame rearrangements only. Such tables lose some clones; where checked, under half of the loss comes from unresolved V genes, and the rest has no known cause. In all, the sample holds under 300,000 clones, and around 90% of those were seen once. Jointly, the top ten make up more than 6.5% of the sample. Sample: peripheral blood. The receptors originated from a woman in her 70s with active or convalescent COVID-19.

V and J are TRBV5-5 and TRBJ1-5; TRBD1 might be the D (5 bases). The V and J ends lost 0 bases and 5 bases respectively, with 9 bases between them. The CDR3 runs to 14 residues. Looked up from germline, CDR1 is SGHKS and CDR2 is YYEKEE (reference sequence). The CDR3: CASSLAGFDQPQHF. The CDR3 coding sequence is TGTGCCAGCAGCTTGGCAGGGTTTGATCAGCCCCAGCATTTT.

The V call is TRBV29-1, the J call TRBJ2-7, with TRBD1 matching 9 bases. The germline gives CDR1 SQVTM, CDR2 ANQGSEA. CDR3 length: 14 residues. J was trimmed by 5 bases and V by 3 bases; bases with no gene match: 8. This CDR3 is CSVDPGQGRNEQYF. The CDR3 DNA follows: TGCAGCGTTGATCCGGGACAGGGTAGGAACGAGCAGTACTTC.

The gene calls are TRBV7-2 and TRBJ2-7, with 8 bases aligning to TRBD1. CDR3 size: 15 residues. The ends lost 1 base at V and 3 bases at J; junction bases unmatched: 5. Germline V gene data show CDR1 as SGHTA and CDR2 as FQGNSA. CDR3 sequence: CASSLVTGGNYEQYF. The CDR3 nucleotides are TGTGCCAGCAGCTTAGTTACAGGGGGAAACTACGAGCAGTACTTC.

The gene calls are TRBV6-5 and TRBJ1-6, with 9 bases that match TRBD1. J gave up 10 bases and V 8 bases, and 12 bases lay outside the gene matches. Looked up from germline, CDR1 is MNHEY and CDR2 is SVGAGI. This CDR3 has 15 residues. The CDR3 coding sequence is TGTGCCAGCGCTTCTCTGACAGGGGGAGGCTCACCCCTCCACTTT. Its translation is CASASLTGGGSPLHF.

The chain employs TRBV9 and TRBJ2-1, with D maybe TRBD2 (6 bases). The CDR3 is 18 amino acids. The V end was cut by 3 bases, the J end by 2 bases, with 21 bases between. Germline-derived CDR1 and CDR2 are SGDLS and YYNGEE. The CDR3 region is CASSAPKGRPGAYNEQFF. CDR3 DNA: TGTGCCAGCAGCGCGCCCAAGGGAAGGCCGGGAGCCTACAATGAGCAGTTCTTC.

J is TRBJ2-7 and V is TRBV19; possibly TRBD2 for D (7 bases). This CDR3 is built from 15 residues. Trimming removed 5 bases at V and 1 base at J, with 15 bases between. CDR1 is LNHDA, CDR2 SQIVND, per germline (reference sequence). The CDR3 DNA sequence: TGTGCCAGTAGTTCCACAGGGAGGGGGTCCTACGAGCAGTACTTC. It specifies CASSSTGRGSYEQYF.

This chain uses TRBV18 with TRBJ2-5; 7 bases match TRBD1. Germline V gives CDR1 KGHSH, CDR2 LQKENI. The CDR3 is made up of 16 amino acids. V shed 3 bases, J shed 2 bases, and the junction held 9 bases outside the gene matches. The CDR3 coding sequence is TGTGCCAGCTCACCGATTACCGGGACAGTTCAAGAGACCCAGTACTTC. Translation: CASSPITGTVQETQYF.

This clone was detected once. The rearrangement links TRBV4-1 to TRBJ1-3; D ambiguous. The length of the CDR3 is 16 residues. Germline V gene lookup returns CDR1 MGHRA and CDR2 YSYEKL. Trimming stripped 3 bases from V and 0 bases from J, with 12 bases between. The CDR3 loop reads CASSHPPADSGNTIYF. In nucleotides, the CDR3 is TGCGCCAGCAGCCATCCCCCGGCGGACTCTGGAAACACCATATATTTT.

J is TRBJ2-1 and V is TRBV5-1; the match to TRBD2 covers 8 bases. J gave up 6 bases and V 4 bases, and 6 bases lay outside the gene matches. This CDR3 has 14 amino acids. CDR1 is SGHRS and CDR2 is YFSETQ in the germline V gene. CDR3 sequence reads: CASSHGGASNEQFF. CDR3 DNA sequence: TGCGCCAGCAGCCACGGGGGGGCCTCCAATGAGCAGTTCTTC.

This chain links TRBV24-1 with TRBJ1-2; TRBD1 is a possible D gene (6 bases). CDR1 is KGHDR and CDR2 is SFDVKD in the germline V gene. The CDR3 is 14 amino acids. With 9 bases removed from V and 7 bases from J, the gap between germline ends came to 20 bases. The chain's CDR3 is CATSMGGLKSGYTF. The DNA for the CDR3 is TGTGCCACCTCAATGGGGGGGCTTAAATCTGGCTACACCTTC.

This chain links TRBV6-1 with TRBJ2-3, with D perhaps matching TRBD1 (5 bases). Germline values: CDR1 MNHNS, CDR2 SASEGT. V dropped 0 bases and J dropped 5 bases, with 12 bases sitting between them. CDR3 size: 15 residues. The CDR3 sequence: CASSEAQGWVDTQYF. In DNA, the CDR3 is TGTGCCAGCAGTGAAGCTCAGGGTTGGGTAGATACGCAGTATTTT.

The chain joins TRBV5-6 to TRBJ1-1, with 9 bases identical to TRBD1. This CDR3 comprises 14 residues. The V gene's germline CDR1 is SGHDT and CDR2 YYEEEE. V lost 4 bases, J lost 0 bases, and 1 base stayed unmatched. The CDR3 loop is CASSRDRVNTEAFF. The CDR3 coding sequence is TGTGCCAGCAGCCGGGACAGGGTGAACACTGAAGCTTTCTTT.

The rearrangement uses TRBV24-1 and TRBJ1-5, with 9 bases matching TRBD1. The CDR3 consists of 16 residues. Trimming cost V 5 bases and J 3 bases; bases outside gene matches: 7. Germline-derived CDR1 and CDR2 are KGHDR and SFDVKD. Here the CDR3 reads CATSGTGTGINQPQHF. The DNA of the CDR3 is TGTGCCACCAGTGGCACCGGGACAGGGATCAATCAGCCCCAGCATTTT.

The chain has TRBV9 and TRBJ2-7; 8 bases are shared with TRBD1. CDR1 and CDR2 from the germline V gene are SGDLS and YYNGEE. This CDR3 region has 13 residues. V shed 4 bases and J 3 bases; nucleotides not matched to a gene: 3. CDR3 DNA sequence: TGTGCCAGCAGCCCAGGGGGCGTCTACGAGCAGTACTTC. Translated: CASSPGGVYEQYF. The full variable domain, with the rest looked up from reference TRBV9 and TRBJ2-7, is DSGVTQTPKHLITATGQRVTLRCSPRSGDLSVYWYQQSLDQGLQFLIQYYNGEERAKGNILERFSAQQFPDLHSELNLSSLELGDSALYFCASSPGGVYEQYFGPGTRLTVT.

This sequence joins TRBV7-6 and TRBJ1-2, with D uncertain. From germline, CDR1 is SGHVS and CDR2 FNYEAQ. The CDR3 is 15 amino acids. Trimming removed 5 bases at V and 0 bases at J, with 13 bases between. The CDR3 reads CASSPQEGANYGYTF. DNA for the CDR3: TGTGCCAGCAGCCCGCAGGAGGGAGCTAACTATGGCTACACCTTC. Supplemented by reference TRBV7-6 and TRBJ1-2, the full variable domain reads GAGVSQSPRYKVTKRGQDVALRCDPISGHVSLYWYRQALGQGPEFLTYFNYEAQQDKSGLPNDRFSAERPEGSISTLTIQRTEQRDSAMYRCASSPQEGANYGYTFGSGTRLTVV.

The chain has TRBV9 and TRBJ2-7; 9 nucleotides line up with TRBD2. The CDR3 is 15 amino acids. From germline, CDR1 is SGDLS and CDR2 YYNGEE. The ends lost 0 bases at V and 7 bases at J; junction bases unmatched: 8. CDR3 in DNA: TGTGCCAGCAGCGTAGACCTAGCGGGGTTAAGGGAGCAGTACTTC. It translates to CASSVDLAGLREQYF. Complete variable domain (other parts from reference TRBV9 and TRBJ2-7): DSGVTQTPKHLITATGQRVTLRCSPRSGDLSVYWYQQSLDQGLQFLIQYYNGEERAKGNILERFSAQQFPDLHSELNLSSLELGDSALYFCASSVDLAGLREQYFGPGTRLTVT.

The chain is built from TRBV7-9 and TRBJ1-4; D uncertain. Trimming removed 6 bases at V and 0 bases at J, with 8 bases between. This CDR3 has 14 residues. Germline assignment: CDR1 SEHNR and CDR2 FQNEAQ (reference sequence). The CDR3 reads CASRNRATNEKLFF. The CDR3 DNA reads as TGTGCCAGCAGAAACAGAGCAACTAATGAAAAACTGTTTTTT.